This T cell receptor beta chain was recorded in a study of cytomegalovirus exposure and HLA in healthy donors. Overall study results and limits: Most TCR sequences were rare, but some public TCRs occurred in many donors. A highly shared variant cluster was judged a likely technical artifact. Information on immune exposure was restricted to one variable (CMV serostatus). On later analysis, the bulk of CMV-associated TCR beta chains appeared to be HLA-restricted.

V dropped 7 bases and J dropped 5; count of bases not matched to a gene: 4. The CDR3 is 12 residues long. From germline, CDR1 is SGHRS and CDR2 YFSETQ. Comments on this clone: Its antigen is still unknown.

With 60 Vbeta and 13 Jbeta primers, the PCR was carried out. Data came from immunoSEQ multiplex PCR; TCRdb stores just in-frame clones and leaves some out. The sample has approximately 140,000 clones, roughly 63% seen once. The sequencing sample was made of PBMCs. The chain employs TRBV5-1 and TRBJ2-3, with 7 bases lining up with TRBD2. The TCR originated in a woman aged 60 to 75 in good health and CMV-seropositive. Written as DNA, the CDR3 is TGCGCCAGCGGCGAGCGGGGAGATACGCAGTATTTT. This codes for CASGERGDTQYF.